The next 6 T cell receptor beta chains were all read from a single sample in a study of post-analysis software for immune sequencing data. The study, taken as a whole, reports: Relative to controls, patients had five TRBV segments at higher frequency, with TRBV5-6, TRBV5-1 and TRBV20-1 among these.

No antigen has been assigned to these receptors. Incorporated into the TCR beta cDNA libraries were unique molecular identifiers, which served to reduce PCR and sequencing biases. TCRdb fed the PCR reads into MiXCR, producing one record per CDR3 protein. Among 350,000 to 450,000 distinct CDR3 sequences listed, about 40% were seen once. Sequencing used blood. These receptors were taken from a girl aged 2 to 9 with multiple sclerosis.

The V gene is TRBV29-1, the J gene TRBJ2-1, with 9 bases matching TRBD2. The V gene end was trimmed by 3 bases and the J gene end by 8 bases; junction bases not matched to a gene: 35. The CDR3 is made up of 23 amino acids. Germline V gives CDR1 SQVTM, CDR2 ANQGSEA. The CDR3 loop reads CSVDLDWGTVRVAGVSYPHEQFF. CDR3 nucleotide sequence: TGCAGCGTTGATCTGGACTGGGGAACCGTCAGGGTAGCGGGAGTCTCTTATCCTCATGAGCAGTTCTTC.

The CDR3 here is CASKTTGTSGRAAEQFF. Here the CDR3 DNA reads TGTGCCAGCAAGACAACCGGGACTAGCGGGAGGGCTGCTGAGCAGTTCTTC. The V and J genes are TRBV6-1 and TRBJ2-1; 16 bases align to TRBD2. V lost 7 bases, J lost 9 bases, and 12 bases stayed unmatched. The CDR3 extends over 17 amino acids. The V gene's germline CDR1 is MNHNS and CDR2 SASEGT.

The rearrangement joins TRBV18 to TRBJ2-1; D might be TRBD1 (5 bases). The V gene lost 4 bases and the J gene lost 6 bases, with 13 bases spanning the gap. CDR3 length: 14 residues. In germline, CDR1 is KGHSH, CDR2 LQKENI. CDR3: CASSLAGRVNEQFF. CDR3 nucleotide sequence: TGTGCCAGCTCACTGGCAGGGCGAGTCAATGAGCAGTTCTTC. Filled out from reference TRBV18 and TRBJ2-1, the complete variable domain reads NAGVMQNPRHLVRRRGQEARLRCSPMKGHSHVYWYRQLPEEGLKFMVYLQKENIIDESGMPKERFSAEFPKEGPSILRIQQVVRGDSAAYFCASSLAGRVNEQFFGPGTRLTVL.

This clonotype was seen a handful of times. The genes are TRBV12-3 or TRBV12-4 and TRBJ1-1; perhaps TRBD1 as D (6 bases). CDR3 length: 14 residues. V was cut by 6 bases and J by 1 base, with 12 bases left in between. CDR3 sequence (DNA): TGTGCCAGCAGGACCACGGGGGCGAACACTGAAGCTTTCTTT. This gives the protein CASRTTGANTEAFF.

The gene calls are TRBV29-1 and TRBJ2-5, with 7 bases aligning to TRBD2. This CDR3 is built from 15 residues. V lost 0 bases and J lost 9; bases outside the gene matches: 13. From germline, CDR1 is SQVTM and CDR2 ANQGSEA. CDR3 in DNA: TGCAGCGTTGAAGATCTATCGCTCCGGGGGGAGCCCCAGTACTTC. It translates to CSVEDLSLRGEPQYF.

This sequence joins TRBV7-2 and TRBJ2-7; D is perhaps TRBD2 (7 bases). CDR1 is SGHTA and CDR2 is FQGNSA in the germline V gene. V was pared by 4 bases and J by 2 bases, with 12 bases between. The CDR3 has 14 residues. The CDR3 loop is CASSWTGGPYEQYF. The CDR3 nucleotides read TGTGCCAGCAGCTGGACGGGGGGCCCCTACGAGCAGTACTTC.